Following are 9 T cell receptor beta chains from one sample sequenced in a study of CD8 T cells in ankylosing spondylitis. General study points: A TCR beta motif of fewer than ten highly homologous variants seemed to mark ankylosing spondylitis blood.

These receptors have no identified antigens. TCRdb reanalysed the 5' RACE reads using MiXCR and keeps one entry per CDR3 protein. The repertoire consists of about 540,000 distinct CDR3 sequences, with approximately 11% occurring once and the leading ten covering approximately 6.2%. The sample was blood, either unsorted or a sorted T cell fraction (not recorded which). These receptors came from a male donor with ankylosing spondylitis.

This clonotype came up a few times. The chain links TRBV5-6 to TRBJ1-6; D unresolved. Looked up from germline, CDR1 is SGHDT and CDR2 is YYEEEE. Trimming cost V 4 bases and J 5 bases, with 13 bases left between them. The CDR3 has 15 residues. CDR3 sequence (DNA): TGTGCCAGCAGCGGACTGGCGGCGAATAATTCACCCCTCCACTTT. The encoded protein is CASSGLAANNSPLHF.

This chain joins TRBV2 and TRBJ2-3, with TRBD2 matching over 14 bases. Trimming at V came to 4 bases and at J to 2 bases, leaving 2 bases not matched to a gene. Germline V CDR1 and CDR2: SNHLY, FYNNEI. The CDR3 covers 16 residues. CDR3 nucleotide sequence: TGTGCCAGCAGTGCGGGACTAGCGGGAGCCACAGATACGCAGTATTTT. This codes for CASSAGLAGATDTQYF.

At least ten counts were recorded for this clonotype. V usage is TRBV5-5 and J usage is TRBJ2-7, with 9 bases matching TRBD2. Looked up from germline, CDR1 is SGHKS and CDR2 is YYEKEE (reference sequence). Unmatched junction bases numbered 5, after V lost 1 base and J lost 0 bases. The CDR3 length is 16 residues. The CDR3 sequence is CASSLSLAGPSYEQYF. CDR3 in DNA: TGTGCCAGCAGCTTGTCACTAGCGGGTCCCTCCTACGAGCAGTACTTC.

The chain links TRBV7-6 to TRBJ2-3, with a possible D match to TRBD2 (5 bases). CDR3 length: 15 amino acids. Between the trimmed V and J ends, which lost 0 bases and 4 bases, there was a span of 11 bases. CDR1 is SGHVS and CDR2 is FNYEAQ in the germline V gene. The CDR3 DNA is TGTGCCAGCAGCTTAGCGCGAGAAGCGGCAGATACGCAGTATTTT. Protein product: CASSLAREAADTQYF.

The rearrangement links TRBV20-1 to TRBJ1-5; D call uncertain. CDR1 DFQATT and CDR2 SNEGSKA come from the germline V gene (reference sequence). V dropped 5 bases and J dropped 1 base, with 9 bases sitting between them. This CDR3 spans 13 amino acids. This chain's CDR3 is CSAETDSNQPQHF. The DNA for the CDR3 is TGCAGTGCTGAAACGGACAGCAATCAGCCCCAGCATTTT.

This clonotype was detected a few times. This sequence joins TRBV13 and TRBJ2-7; 10 bases map to TRBD1. Germline loops: CDR1 PRHDT, CDR2 FYEKMQ (reference sequence). V trimming: 4 bases; J trimming: 6 bases; junction bases outside the gene matches: 9. The CDR3 totals 15 residues. The CDR3 sequence is CASSSSDRGHGEQYF. CDR3 sequence (DNA): TGTGCCAGCAGCTCGTCCGACAGGGGGCACGGCGAGCAGTACTTC.

The chain joins TRBV15 to TRBJ2-3; 10 bases agree with TRBD2. CDR3 length equals 19 residues. CDR1 is LNHNV and CDR2 is YYDKDF in the germline V gene (reference sequence). The J segment lost 0 bases and the V segment lost 2 bases, leaving 11 bases of the junction unmatched. In nucleotides, the CDR3 is TGTGCCACCAGCAGAAAGGGGGCTAGCGGGAGAAGAAGCACAGATACGCAGTATTTT. Translated, it gives CATSRKGASGRRSTDTQYF.

The genes are TRBV5-1 and TRBJ1-2; possible D gene TRBD1, 6 bases. The V end lost 0 bases, the J end lost 8 bases, and 14 bases lay between the germline ends. The germline V gene encodes CDR1 SGHRS and CDR2 YFSETQ. The CDR3 is 14 residues long. This CDR3 reads CASSLAGTRNGYTF. Here the CDR3 DNA reads TGCGCCAGCAGCTTGGCCGGGACAAGGAACGGCTACACCTTC.

This clonotype was counted only a few times. V and J are TRBV5-1 and TRBJ1-4; a possible D gene is TRBD1 (5 bases). Germline V CDR1 and CDR2: SGHRS, YFSETQ. CDR3 size: 16 residues. With 2 bases removed from V and 0 bases from J, the gap between germline ends came to 11 bases. The CDR3 sequence is CASSFRTPATNEKLFF. In nucleotides, the CDR3 is TGCGCCAGCAGCTTTCGGACACCGGCAACTAATGAAAAACTGTTTTTT.